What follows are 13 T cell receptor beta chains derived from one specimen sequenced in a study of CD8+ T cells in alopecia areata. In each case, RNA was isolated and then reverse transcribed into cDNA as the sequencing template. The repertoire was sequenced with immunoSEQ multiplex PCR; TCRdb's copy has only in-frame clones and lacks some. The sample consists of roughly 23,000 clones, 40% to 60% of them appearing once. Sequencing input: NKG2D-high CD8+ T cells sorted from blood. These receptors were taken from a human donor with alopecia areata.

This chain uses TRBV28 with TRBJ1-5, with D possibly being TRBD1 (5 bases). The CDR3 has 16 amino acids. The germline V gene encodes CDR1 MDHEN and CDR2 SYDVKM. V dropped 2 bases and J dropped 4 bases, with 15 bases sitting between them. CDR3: CASSLRRGIGNQPQHF. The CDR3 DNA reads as TGTGCCAGCAGTTTAAGGAGGGGAATAGGTAATCAGCCCCAGCATTTT.

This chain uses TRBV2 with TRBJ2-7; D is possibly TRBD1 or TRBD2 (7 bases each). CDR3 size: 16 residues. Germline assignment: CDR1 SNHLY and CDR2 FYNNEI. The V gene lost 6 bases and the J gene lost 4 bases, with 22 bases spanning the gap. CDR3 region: CASSGSREGARYEQYF. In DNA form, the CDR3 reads TGTGCCAGCAGCGGGAGCAGGGAGGGGGCGAGGTACGAGCAGTACTTC.

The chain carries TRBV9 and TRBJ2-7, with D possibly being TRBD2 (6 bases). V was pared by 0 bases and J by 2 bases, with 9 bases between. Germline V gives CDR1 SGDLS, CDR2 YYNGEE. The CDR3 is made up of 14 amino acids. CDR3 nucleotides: TGTGCCAGCAGCGTAGGGGCGGGAACCTACGAGCAGTACTTC. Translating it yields CASSVGAGTYEQYF.

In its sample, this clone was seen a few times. The DNA of the CDR3 is TGTGCCAGCAGCAACCGGACAAAGCCATACATTCAGTACTTC. Translation: CASSNRTKPYIQYF. This sequence joins TRBV7-9 and TRBJ2-4; the D gene is possibly TRBD1 (5 bases). Germline V gene data show CDR1 as SEHNR and CDR2 as FQNEAQ (reference sequence). The CDR3 loop spans 14 amino acids. Trimming cost V 5 bases and J 8 bases, with 16 bases left between them.

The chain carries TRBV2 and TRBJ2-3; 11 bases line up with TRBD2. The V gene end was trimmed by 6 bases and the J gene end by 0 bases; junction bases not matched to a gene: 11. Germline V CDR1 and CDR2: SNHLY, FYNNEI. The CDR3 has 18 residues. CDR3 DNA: TGTGCCAGCAGCCTATCACTAGCGGGAGATTCCAGCACAGATACGCAGTATTTT. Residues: CASSLSLAGDSSTDTQYF. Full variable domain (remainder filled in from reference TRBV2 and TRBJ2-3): EPEVTQTPSHQVTQMGQEVILRCVPISNHLYFYWYRQILGQKVEFLVSFYNNEISEKSEIFDDQFSVERPDGSNFTLKIRSTKLEDSAMYFCASSLSLAGDSSTDTQYFGPGTRLTVL.

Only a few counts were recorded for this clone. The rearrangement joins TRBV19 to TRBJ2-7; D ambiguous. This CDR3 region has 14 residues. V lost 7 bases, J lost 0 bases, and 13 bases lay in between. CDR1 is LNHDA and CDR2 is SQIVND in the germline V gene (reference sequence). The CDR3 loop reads CASMSSSSSYEQYF. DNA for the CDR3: TGTGCCAGTATGAGTTCCTCCAGCTCCTACGAGCAGTACTTC.

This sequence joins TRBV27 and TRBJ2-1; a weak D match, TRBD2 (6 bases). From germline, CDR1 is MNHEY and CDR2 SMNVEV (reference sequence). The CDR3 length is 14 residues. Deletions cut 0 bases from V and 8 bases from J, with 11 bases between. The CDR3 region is CASSLSIGGDEQFF. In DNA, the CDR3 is TGTGCCAGCAGTTTATCGATCGGGGGAGATGAGCAGTTCTTC.

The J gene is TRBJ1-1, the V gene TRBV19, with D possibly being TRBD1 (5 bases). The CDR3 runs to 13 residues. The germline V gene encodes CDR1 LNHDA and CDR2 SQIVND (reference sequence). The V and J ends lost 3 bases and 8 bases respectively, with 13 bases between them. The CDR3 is CASSMFSPGEAFF. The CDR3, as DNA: TGTGCCAGTAGTATGTTCAGCCCAGGGGAAGCTTTCTTT.

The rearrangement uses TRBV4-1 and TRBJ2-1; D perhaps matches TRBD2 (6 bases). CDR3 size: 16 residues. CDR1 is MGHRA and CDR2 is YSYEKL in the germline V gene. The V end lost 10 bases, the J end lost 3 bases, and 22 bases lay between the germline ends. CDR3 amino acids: CATAGTIAEHYNEQFF. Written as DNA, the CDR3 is TGCGCCACCGCGGGGACCATAGCGGAACACTACAATGAGCAGTTCTTC.

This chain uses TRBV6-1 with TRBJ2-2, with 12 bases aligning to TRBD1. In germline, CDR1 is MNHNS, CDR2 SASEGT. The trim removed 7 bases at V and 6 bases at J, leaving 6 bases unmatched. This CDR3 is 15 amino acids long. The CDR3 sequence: CASIAGQGASGELFF. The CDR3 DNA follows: TGTGCCAGCATCGCGGGACAGGGGGCATCCGGGGAGCTGTTTTTT.

Here the CDR3 DNA reads TGCGCCAGCAGAGTTCTCGGGGGGCTAGATGAAAAACTGTTTTTT. Amino acids: CASRVLGGLDEKLFF. V usage is TRBV5-1 and J usage is TRBJ1-4, with a weak D call TRBD1 (6 bases). The CDR3 consists of 15 residues. Germline values: CDR1 SGHRS, CDR2 YFSETQ. V was pared by 5 bases and J by 6 bases, with 17 bases between.

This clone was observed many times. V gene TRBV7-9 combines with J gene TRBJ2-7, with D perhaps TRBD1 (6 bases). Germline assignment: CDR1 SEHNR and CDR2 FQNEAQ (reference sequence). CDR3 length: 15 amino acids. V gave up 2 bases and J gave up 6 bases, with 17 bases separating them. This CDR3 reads CASSLPDRTLREQYF. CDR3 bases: TGTGCCAGCAGCTTACCCGACAGGACGCTCCGCGAGCAGTACTTC.

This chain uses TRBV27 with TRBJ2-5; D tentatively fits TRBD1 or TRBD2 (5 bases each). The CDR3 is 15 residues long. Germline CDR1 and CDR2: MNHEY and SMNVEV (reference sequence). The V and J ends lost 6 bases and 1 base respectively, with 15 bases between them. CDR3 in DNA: TGTGCCAGCAGCCCGTATCCCGGGACCCAAGAGACCCAGTACTTC. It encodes CASSPYPGTQETQYF.